These 18 T cell receptor beta chains share one sample of origin, sequenced in a study of cytomegalovirus exposure and HLA in healthy donors (dated by TCRdb to about 2017). Receptor libraries were prepared by the immunoSEQ multiplex PCR assay. For the multiplex PCR, a mixture combining 60 forward primers for TCR Vbeta segments and 13 reverse primers for TCR Jbeta segments was used. Held by TCRdb, this immuneACCESS table contains in-frame sequences only and omits some clones. Under half of the omission traces to an unresolved V gene where checked; the cause of the rest is unknown. A total of about 98,000 clones appear in this sample, more than 60% of them only once. The leading ten clones occupy approximately 15% of the sample. Sequencing was carried out using PBMCs. Receptors were obtained from a man in his fifties or sixties in good health and CMV-seropositive.

This chain connects TRBV6-5 to TRBJ1-2; possibly TRBD1 for D (6 bases). The CDR3 runs 13 residues. Germline V gene lookup returns CDR1 MNHEY and CDR2 SVGAGI. V was shortened by 4 bases and J by 6 bases, with 12 bases between the two germline ends. The chain's CDR3 is CASSFRGGNGYTF. The CDR3, as DNA: TGTGCCAGCAGTTTCAGGGGAGGGAATGGCTACACCTTC.

This chain uses TRBV10-1 with TRBJ1-1; D is undetermined. Per germline, CDR1 WNHNN and CDR2 SYGVQD (reference sequence). This CDR3 contains 14 residues. The germline V and J ends were trimmed by 0 bases and 5 bases, with 10 bases remaining between them. The DNA of the CDR3 is TGCGCCAGCAGTGAGTCGACCGGGAGAACTGAAGCTTTCTTT. Protein: CASSESTGRTEAFF.

This clone turned up a few times. The chain joins TRBV7-3 to TRBJ2-1; D is perhaps TRBD2 (6 bases). The CDR3 is made up of 14 amino acids. With 6 bases removed from V and 4 bases from J, the gap between germline ends came to 13 bases. Germline CDR1 reads SGHTA; CDR2 reads FQGTGA. The CDR3 loop is CASSQNGGYNEQFF. The CDR3 DNA follows: TGTGCCAGCAGTCAAAACGGAGGGTACAATGAGCAGTTCTTC.

The chain links TRBV11-2 to TRBJ2-2; D is possibly TRBD1 (6 bases). The germline CDR1 and CDR2 sequences are SGHAT and FQNNGV. There are 17 residues in the CDR3. Trimming removed 2 bases at V and 5 bases at J, with 18 bases between. The CDR3 spells CASSLSPDRTRTGELFF. The CDR3 DNA reads as TGTGCCAGCAGCTTATCCCCGGACAGAACCCGAACCGGGGAGCTGTTTTTT.

This chain uses TRBV4-1 with TRBJ2-5; D call uncertain. This CDR3 region has 15 residues. Germline V gene data show CDR1 as MGHRA and CDR2 as YSYEKL. V was clipped by 0 bases and J by 1 base, with 9 bases between them. CDR3 coding DNA: TGCGCCAGCAGCCAAGAGACGCACAGCCAAGAGACCCAGTACTTC. This translates into CASSQETHSQETQYF.

The chain is built from TRBV30 and TRBJ1-5; D perhaps matches TRBD1 (5 bases). The germline V and J ends were trimmed by 3 bases and 3 bases, with 27 bases remaining between them. This CDR3 contains 19 residues. Germline CDR1 GTSNPN, CDR2 SVGIG (reference sequence). CDR3 bases: TGTGCCTGGAGCGCTTGGGACTCAAGACGGGTATCAGTCAATCAGCCCCAGCATTTT. It specifies CAWSAWDSRRVSVNQPQHF.

Only one count was recorded for this clone. The rearrangement joins TRBV21-1 to TRBJ1-2; the tabulated D call, TRBD1, remains unverified against the DNA. TRBV21-1 is a known pseudogene. The CDR3 contains 16 residues. For the CDR3, the DNA is TGTGCCAGCAGCCTCCCCGGGACAGGGGGCCCTTATGGCTACACCTTC. This sequence encodes CASSLPGTGGPYGYTF.

Of note for this clone: Other DNA sequences in this sample translate to the same CDR3. The chain uses TRBV7-9 and TRBJ1-2; D is possibly TRBD1 (6 bases). This CDR3 has 13 amino acids. Looked up from germline, CDR1 is SEHNR and CDR2 is FQNEAQ (reference sequence). V lost 5 bases to trimming and J lost 4 bases, with 11 bases between them. The CDR3 coding sequence is TGTGCCAGCAGCCTTACAGGGACCTATGGCTACACCTTC. This gives the protein CASSLTGTYGYTF.

This clone was observed many times. This chain links TRBV5-4 with TRBJ2-7; 10 bases agree with TRBD1. CDR1 and CDR2 (germline): SGHNT, YYREEE (reference sequence). The CDR3 runs 15 residues. V was pared by 1 base and J by 4 bases, with 5 bases of the junction left unmatched. The CDR3 DNA is TGTGCCAGCAGCTTGCCGGGACAGGGGATTTACGAGCAGTACTTC. Its protein product is CASSLPGQGIYEQYF.

There are a few counts of this clone. Within the sample, other DNA sequences also encode this same CDR3. The CDR3 coding sequence is TGTGCCAGCAGCGTAGGAGGGAGCGAGCAGTACTTC. The encoded protein is CASSVGGSEQYF. V gene TRBV9 combines with J gene TRBJ2-7; weak D call: TRBD2 (5 bases). The CDR3 runs to 12 residues. The V end lost 0 bases, the J end lost 6 bases, and 7 bases lay between the germline ends. Germline V gives CDR1 SGDLS, CDR2 YYNGEE.

The V and J genes are TRBV27 and TRBJ2-1, with a weak D call TRBD1 (5 bases). Trimming cost V 3 bases and J 5 bases, with 11 bases left between them. Germline CDR1 is MNHEY and CDR2 is SMNVEV (reference sequence). CDR3 length equals 14 residues. The CDR3 loop reads CASSFQGSDNEQFF. DNA for the CDR3: TGTGCCAGCAGTTTCCAGGGCAGTGACAATGAGCAGTTCTTC.

The CDR3 protein is CASSQEAGRTDTQYF. In DNA form, the CDR3 reads TGTGCCAGCAGCCAAGAAGCGGGGAGGACAGATACGCAGTATTTT. The chain employs TRBV4-2 and TRBJ2-3, with 7 bases identical to TRBD2. The germline gives CDR1 LGHNA, CDR2 YNFKEQ. The V and J ends lost 0 bases and 3 bases, in that order; junction bases with no gene match: 3. This CDR3 is built from 15 residues.

This clone showed up just once. This chain connects TRBV9 to TRBJ2-7, with 8 nucleotides matching TRBD1. CDR3 size: 14 residues. The germline V gene encodes CDR1 SGDLS and CDR2 YYNGEE. Trimming cost V 2 bases and J 4 bases; bases outside gene matches: 5. The CDR3 reads CASSVGQGRYEQYF. CDR3 bases: TGTGCCAGCAGCGTCGGACAGGGTCGGTACGAGCAGTACTTC.

The rearrangement uses TRBV14 and TRBJ2-4, with 9 nucleotides matching TRBD1. CDR3 length: 18 amino acids. The germline V gene has CDR1 SGHDN and CDR2 FVKESK. After removal of 1 base from V and 2 bases from J, the junction contained 9 bases not matched to a gene. The CDR3 reads CASSQASGTGSSKNIQYF. The DNA of the CDR3 is TGTGCCAGCAGCCAAGCCTCCGGGACAGGGTCTTCCAAAAACATTCAGTACTTC.

This clone has more than one count but fewer than ten. The V and J genes are TRBV18 and TRBJ2-7; 7 bases fit TRBD1. J was trimmed by 1 base and V by 3 bases; bases with no gene match: 9. CDR1 is KGHSH, CDR2 LQKENI, per germline. The CDR3 contains 16 residues. CDR3 residues: CASSPTRVTGSYEQYF. CDR3 in DNA: TGTGCCAGCTCACCCACTCGGGTGACAGGGTCCTACGAGCAGTACTTC.

This clone was observed a single time. This chain links TRBV27 with TRBJ1-6, with 7 bases fitting TRBD1. Germline V gene data show CDR1 as MNHEY and CDR2 as SMNVEV (reference sequence). The CDR3 runs to 16 residues. V shed 0 bases, J shed 9 bases, and the junction held 8 bases outside the gene matches. The CDR3 spells CASSLSRTGVGSPLHF. The CDR3 region has the DNA TGTGCCAGCAGTTTATCCCGCACAGGGGTGGGTTCACCCCTCCACTTT.

The chain employs TRBV9 and TRBJ2-3, with TRBD2 matching over 13 bases. Germline V gene data show CDR1 as SGDLS and CDR2 as YYNGEE. The CDR3 length is 20 residues. The V gene end was trimmed by 4 bases and the J gene end by 0 bases; junction bases not matched to a gene: 14. Here the CDR3 DNA reads TGTGCCAGCAGCACCCAATATTCCCGGACTAGCGGGGGTAGCACAGATACGCAGTATTTT. Protein product: CASSTQYSRTSGGSTDTQYF. Based on the CDR3 plus reference TRBV9 and TRBJ2-3, the full variable domain is DSGVTQTPKHLITATGQRVTLRCSPRSGDLSVYWYQQSLDQGLQFLIQYYNGEERAKGNILERFSAQQFPDLHSELNLSSLELGDSALYFCASSTQYSRTSGGSTDTQYFGPGTRLTVL.

V and J are TRBV28 and TRBJ1-4; the D is unclear. The CDR3 totals 14 residues. The germline V gene encodes CDR1 MDHEN and CDR2 SYDVKM. Trimming stripped 6 bases from V and 7 bases from J, with 15 bases between. CDR3 sequence (DNA): TGTGCCAGCAGCCTGGGAGGGAAGGGTGAAAAACTGTTTTTT. Amino acids: CASSLGGKGEKLFF.